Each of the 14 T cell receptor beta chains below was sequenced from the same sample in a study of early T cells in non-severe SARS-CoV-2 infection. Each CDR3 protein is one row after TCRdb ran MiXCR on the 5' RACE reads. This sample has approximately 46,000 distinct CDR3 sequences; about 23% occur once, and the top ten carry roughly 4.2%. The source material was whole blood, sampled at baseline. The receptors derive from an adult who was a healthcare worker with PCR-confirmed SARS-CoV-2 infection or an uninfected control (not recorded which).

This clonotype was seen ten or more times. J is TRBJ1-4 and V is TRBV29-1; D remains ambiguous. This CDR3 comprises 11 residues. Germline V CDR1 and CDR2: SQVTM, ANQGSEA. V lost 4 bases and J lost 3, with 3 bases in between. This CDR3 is CSVVANEKLFF. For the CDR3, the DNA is TGCAGCGTTGTGGCTAATGAAAAACTGTTTTTT.

The CDR3 DNA follows: TGCAGTGCCATCCCTAGCGGGGGTCTGGATACGCAGTATTTT. It translates to CSAIPSGGLDTQYF. This chain joins TRBV20-1 and TRBJ2-3; TRBD2 matches at 10 bases. Germline CDR1 is DFQATT and CDR2 is SNEGSKA (reference sequence). This CDR3 spans 14 amino acids. V shed 6 bases, J shed 6 bases, and the junction held 9 bases outside the gene matches.

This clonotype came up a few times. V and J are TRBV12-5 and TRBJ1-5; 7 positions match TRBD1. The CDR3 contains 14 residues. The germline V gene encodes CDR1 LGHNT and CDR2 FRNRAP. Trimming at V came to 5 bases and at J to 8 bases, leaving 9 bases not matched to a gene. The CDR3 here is CASGRTGEIEPQHF. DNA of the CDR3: TGTGCTAGTGGTCGGACAGGCGAAATTGAGCCCCAGCATTTT.

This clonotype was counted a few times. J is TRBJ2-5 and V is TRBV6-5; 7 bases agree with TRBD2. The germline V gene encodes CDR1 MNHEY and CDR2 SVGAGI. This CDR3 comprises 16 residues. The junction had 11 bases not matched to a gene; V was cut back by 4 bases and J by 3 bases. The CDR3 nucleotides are TGTGCCAGCAGTTCCCGCGGGGACTACCCTAAAGAGACCCAGTACTTC. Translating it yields CASSSRGDYPKETQYF.

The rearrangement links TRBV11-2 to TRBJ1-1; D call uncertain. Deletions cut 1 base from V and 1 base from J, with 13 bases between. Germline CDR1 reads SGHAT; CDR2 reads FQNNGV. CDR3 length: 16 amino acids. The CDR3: CASSLGRVSGNTEAFF. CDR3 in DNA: TGTGCCAGCAGCTTAGGAAGGGTTTCGGGGAACACTGAAGCTTTCTTT.

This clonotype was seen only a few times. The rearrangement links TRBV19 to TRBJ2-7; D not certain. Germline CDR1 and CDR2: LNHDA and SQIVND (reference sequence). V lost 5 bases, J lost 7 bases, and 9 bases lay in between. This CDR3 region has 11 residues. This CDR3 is CASSLGREQYF. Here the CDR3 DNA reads TGTGCCAGTAGTCTAGGACGGGAGCAGTACTTC.

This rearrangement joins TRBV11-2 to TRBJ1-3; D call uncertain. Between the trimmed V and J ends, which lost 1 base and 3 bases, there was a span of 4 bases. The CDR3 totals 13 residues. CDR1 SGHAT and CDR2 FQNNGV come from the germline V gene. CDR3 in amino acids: CASSLGGGNTIYF. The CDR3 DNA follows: TGTGCCAGCAGCTTAGGCGGTGGAAACACCATATATTTT.

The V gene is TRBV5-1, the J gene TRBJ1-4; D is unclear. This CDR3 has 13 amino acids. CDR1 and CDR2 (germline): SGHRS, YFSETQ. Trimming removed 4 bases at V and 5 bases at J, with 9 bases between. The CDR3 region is CASSPRPNEKLFF. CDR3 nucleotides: TGCGCCAGCAGCCCTCGACCAAATGAAAAACTGTTTTTT.

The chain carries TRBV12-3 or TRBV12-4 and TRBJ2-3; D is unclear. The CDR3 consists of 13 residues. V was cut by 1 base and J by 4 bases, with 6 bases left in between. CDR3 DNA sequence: TGTGCCAGCAGTTTAGATTCCGCAGATACGCAGTATTTT. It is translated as CASSLDSADTQYF.

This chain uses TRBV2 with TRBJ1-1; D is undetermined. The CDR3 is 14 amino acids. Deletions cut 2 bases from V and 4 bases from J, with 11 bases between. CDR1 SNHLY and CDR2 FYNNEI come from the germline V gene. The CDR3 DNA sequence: TGTGCCAGCAGTGAATGGAGAGAGCGCACTGAAGCTTTCTTT. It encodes CASSEWRERTEAFF.

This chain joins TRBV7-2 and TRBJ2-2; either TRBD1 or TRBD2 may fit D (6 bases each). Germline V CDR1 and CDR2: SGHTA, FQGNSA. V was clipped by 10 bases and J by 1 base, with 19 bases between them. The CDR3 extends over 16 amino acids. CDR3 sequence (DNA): TGTGCCACCGCCCCTTATGGAGGGGGGAACACCGGGGAGCTGTTTTTT. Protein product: CATAPYGGGNTGELFF.

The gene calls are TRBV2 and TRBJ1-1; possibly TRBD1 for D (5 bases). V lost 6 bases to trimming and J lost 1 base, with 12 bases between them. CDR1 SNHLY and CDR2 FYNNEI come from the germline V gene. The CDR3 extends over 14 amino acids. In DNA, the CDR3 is TGTGCCAGCAGCCAGACAGAAAAGAACACTGAAGCTTTCTTT. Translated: CASSQTEKNTEAFF.

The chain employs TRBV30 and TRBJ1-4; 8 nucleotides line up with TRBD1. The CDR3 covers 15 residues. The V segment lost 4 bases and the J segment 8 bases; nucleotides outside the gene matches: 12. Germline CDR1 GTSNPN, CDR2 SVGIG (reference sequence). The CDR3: CAWTFTGQDLEKLFF. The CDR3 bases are TGTGCCTGGACCTTTACGGGACAGGACCTGGAAAAACTGTTTTTT.

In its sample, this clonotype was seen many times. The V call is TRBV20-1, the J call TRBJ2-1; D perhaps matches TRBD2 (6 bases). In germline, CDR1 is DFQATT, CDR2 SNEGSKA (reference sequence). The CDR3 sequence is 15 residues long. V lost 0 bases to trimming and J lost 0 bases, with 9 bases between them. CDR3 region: CSARDLASSYNEQFF. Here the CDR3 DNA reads TGCAGTGCTAGAGATCTAGCGAGCTCCTACAATGAGCAGTTCTTC.